Here is one TCR beta chain with its context. The data were taken from a study of blood T cell repertoires in COVID-19. V gave up 6 bases and J gave up 4 bases; unmatched junction bases: 5. The CDR3 sequence is 13 residues long. Using immunoSEQ multiplex PCR, the repertoire was profiled, and TCRdb retains in-frame clones only, with some absent. This table holds 150,000 to 160,000 clones, roughly nine tenths found once. This sequence joins TRBV12-3 or TRBV12-4 and TRBJ2-5; TRBD1 agrees at 7 bases. The sequencing sample was made of peripheral blood. This clonotype originated in a man aged 50 to 59 with acute or convalescent COVID-19. CDR3 nucleotides: TGTGCCAGCAGACCAGGGACAGCAGAGACCCAGTACTTC. This sequence encodes CASRPGTAETQYF.